A single sample gave rise to the 2 T cell receptor beta chains below, sequenced in a study of blood T cell repertoires in COVID-19. Here immunoSEQ multiplex PCR was the method, and the copy in TCRdb shows in-frame clones only, minus some. The sample carries a few hundred thousand clones, around nine tenths recorded once. Sequencing input: peripheral blood. These receptors were collected from a man in his forties or fifties who had recovered from COVID-19.

The chain couples TRBV7-9 to TRBJ2-6; 8 bases match TRBD2. Per germline, CDR1 SEHNR and CDR2 FQNEAQ (reference sequence). This CDR3 contains 19 residues. The V gene end was trimmed by 5 bases and the J gene end by 0 bases; junction bases not matched to a gene: 12. CDR3 bases: TGTGCCAGCAGCCTCATAGCGGGAACGCACCTCTCTGGGGCCAACGTCCTGACTTTC. The encoded protein is CASSLIAGTHLSGANVLTF.

The chain combines TRBV7-9 with TRBJ2-2, with 7 bases aligning to TRBD2. The length of the CDR3 is 16 residues. The J segment lost 0 bases and the V segment lost 5 bases, leaving 6 bases of the junction unmatched. From germline, CDR1 is SEHNR and CDR2 FQNEAQ (reference sequence). CDR3 amino acids: CASSRPSGANTGELFF. CDR3 sequence (DNA): TGTGCCAGCAGCCGGCCTAGCGGAGCGAACACCGGGGAGCTGTTTTTT.